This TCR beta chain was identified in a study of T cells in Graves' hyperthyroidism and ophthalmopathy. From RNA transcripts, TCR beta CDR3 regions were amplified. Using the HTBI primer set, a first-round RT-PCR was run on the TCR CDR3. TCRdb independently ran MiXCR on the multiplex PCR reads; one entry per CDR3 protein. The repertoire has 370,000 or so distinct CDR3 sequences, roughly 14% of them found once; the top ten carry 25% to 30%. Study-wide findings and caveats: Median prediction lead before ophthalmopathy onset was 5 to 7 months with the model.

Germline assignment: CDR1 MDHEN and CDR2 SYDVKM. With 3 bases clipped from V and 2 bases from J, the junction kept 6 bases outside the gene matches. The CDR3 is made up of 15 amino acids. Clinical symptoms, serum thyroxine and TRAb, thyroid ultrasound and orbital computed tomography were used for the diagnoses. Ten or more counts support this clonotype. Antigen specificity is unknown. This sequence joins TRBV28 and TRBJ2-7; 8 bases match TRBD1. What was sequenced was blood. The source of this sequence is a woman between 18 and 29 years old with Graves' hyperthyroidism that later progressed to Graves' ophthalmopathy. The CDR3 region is CASSLSGQGTYEQYF. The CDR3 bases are TGTGCCAGCAGTTTGTCAGGACAGGGTACCTACGAGCAGTACTTC.